Given below is one T cell receptor (beta chain) in context. Its antigen remains undetermined. Within one base of it there is no much larger clone, and no base qualities were kept. After removal of 3 bases from V and 1 base from J, the junction retains 4 bases not matched to a gene. The CDR3 contains 15 residues, cysteine and phenylalanine counted. The entry retains the CDR3 DNA only, 45 bases that are in frame from base 1. CDR1 and CDR2 are drawn from the germline V gene (reference sequence): LNHDA, SQIVND. This sample was taken from a study of T cells in Graves' hyperthyroidism and ophthalmopathy (dated by TCRdb to 2018 to 2020). About the full investigation: Peripheral blood was collected at initial diagnosis, before any treatment. For training and testing, the 100 or so patients in the discovery cohort were randomly divided in a 7:3 ratio. In six Graves' hyperthyroidism patients, the study also compared T-cell repertoires from thyroid tissue with T-cell repertoires from blood. To identify distinguishing TCR V-J signatures, a discovery cohort of around 100 patients was used, comprising some 43 with Graves' ophthalmopathy and about 59 with stable Graves' hyperthyroidism. Whether ophthalmopathy could be predicted prospectively was tested in an independent validation cohort made up of 18 to 20 hyperthyroidism patients plus 17 patients who later progressed to ophthalmopathy. After blood sampling, hyperthyroidism patients were treated with methimazole at a starting dose of 30 mg daily, and ophthalmopathy patients were treated with high-dose intravenous methylprednisolone. According to the paper, TCR Vbeta CDR3 sequencing was carried out on 135 peripheral blood samples, which came from fewer than 50 ophthalmopathy, 80 or so hyperthyroidism and roughly 17 progressor patients.

Study-wide findings and limitations: In cross-validation, a model built on a 13 V-J signature told ophthalmopathy apart from stable hyperthyroidism with 85% to 90% sensitivity and 81% to 82% specificity, and in testing the same model reached 80%/75%. No statistical method was used to set the sample size in advance, and investigators knew the group allocation. Most expanded thyroid clonotypes (frequency above 0.001) were also found in blood, which suggests that blood repertoires may mirror thyroid immune responses. In validation, the model predicted progression to ophthalmopathy a median of roughly six months before onset, with about 64% sensitivity and roughly 73% specificity.

TCR beta CDR3 regions were amplified from RNA transcripts. A first-round RT-PCR of the TCR CDR3 used the HTBI primer set with the Qiagen OneStep RT-PCR kit. Libraries were constructed in a second round of multiplex PCR, after which size selection and purification were performed. Sequencing of the libraries was done on an Illumina HiSeq2000 using paired-end 100 bp reads. The source study handled its data this way. SOAPnuke was used to process the raw data, throwing out any read that contained adapters or uncalled bases, had a mean Phred below 15, or lacked an exact constant-primer or identifier match. COPE v1.2.5 was used to merge high-quality paired reads, and clonotypes were defined as unique nucleotide sequences. Clonotypes were aligned to IMGT TRBV, TRBD and TRBJ reference segments using MiTCR v1.1. The analysis included only V-J combinations with a frequency above 0.0001, which together covered roughly 99% of the repertoires. A TCS score was defined as the ratio between F50 (clonal expansion) and ExV (chaos), using BLOSUM62-based TCRdist between CDR3 peptides within each V-J. Welch's t-statistics and random forest reduced 450 to 600 V-J features to some 14, which were used in a naive Bayes classifier (R e1071). TCRdb reworked the public reads: Q25 trimming with fastp, MiXCR clone assembly, productive beta chains retained. Each CDR3 protein gets just one entry, which takes the most common genes and DNA from the rows behind it. V and J calls and clone size were set by TCRdb, not the authors. The sample table lists about 400,000 distinct CDR3 sequences, about 15% of them with a count of one. In total, the top ten clones hold around a third of the sample.

Graves' hyperthyroidism was defined as stable when no progression to ophthalmopathy occurred over 18 months of follow-up. The hyperthyroidism patients were between 18 and 65 years old and newly diagnosed, with a disease duration of less than 2 months. Patients with uncontrolled infections, other autoimmune diseases, pregnancy or lactation were excluded. Diagnoses were based on clinical symptoms, serum thyroxine and TRAb, thyroid ultrasound and orbital computed tomography. PBMCs were separated from roughly 10 ml of fresh peripheral blood using Ficoll-Paque density gradient centrifugation. Total RNA was extracted with Trizol reagent, and quality was checked on an Agilent 2100 Bioanalyzer.

The sequencing input was blood. This TCR was sampled from a woman aged 25 to 39 with Graves' hyperthyroidism. This chain joins TRBV19 to TRBJ2-7; 9 of the junction bases match TRBD1. CDR3 region: CASSMQDRGSYEQYF. The nucleotide sequence reads TGTGCCAGTAGTATGCAGGACAGGGGTTCCTACGAGCAGTACTTC.